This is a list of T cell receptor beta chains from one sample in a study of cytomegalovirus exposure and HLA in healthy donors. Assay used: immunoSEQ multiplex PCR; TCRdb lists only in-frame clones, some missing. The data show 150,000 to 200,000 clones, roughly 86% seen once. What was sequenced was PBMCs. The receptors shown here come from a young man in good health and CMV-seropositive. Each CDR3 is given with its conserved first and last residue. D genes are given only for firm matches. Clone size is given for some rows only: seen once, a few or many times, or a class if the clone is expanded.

CDR3nt: TGTGCCAGCAGCTTAGGCAGGAACACTGAAGCTTTCTTT; CDR3aa: CASSLGRNTEAFF; j_gene: TRBJ1-1; d_gene: NA; v_gene: TRBV7-3; abundance: NA
CDR3nt: TGCGCCAGCAGCCGGACTAGCGGGGGGTTCTCCTCCTACAATGAGCAGTTCTTC; CDR3aa: CASSRTSGGFSSYNEQFF; j_gene: TRBJ2-1; d_gene: TRBD2; v_gene: TRBV4-1; abundance: many
CDR3nt: TGCGCCAGCAGCTTGGTCGGGGAACGTGGCTACACCTTC; CDR3aa: CASSLVGERGYTF; j_gene: TRBJ1-2; d_gene: NA; v_gene: TRBV5-1; abundance: NA
CDR3nt: TGCGCCAGCAGCCAAGGGGCTGGCACGGTGGAGACCCAGTACTTC; CDR3aa: CASSQGAGTVETQYF; j_gene: TRBJ2-5; d_gene: NA; v_gene: TRBV4-1; abundance: once
CDR3nt: TGTGCCAGCCGCCTCCAGGGCTCCTACGAGCAGTACTTC; CDR3aa: CASRLQGSYEQYF; j_gene: TRBJ2-7; d_gene: NA; v_gene: TRBV13; abundance: once
CDR3nt: TGTGCTAGTGGTTTGGTAGGAAGCGAAGGGAACACTGAAGCTTTCTTT; CDR3aa: CASGLVGSEGNTEAFF; j_gene: TRBJ1-1; d_gene: NA; v_gene: TRBV12-5; abundance: NA
CDR3nt: TGTGCCAGCAGCACGGACAATTACGAGCAGTACTTC; CDR3aa: CASSTDNYEQYF; j_gene: TRBJ2-7; d_gene: NA; v_gene: TRBV5-4; abundance: NA
CDR3nt: TGTGCCAGTAGTGGTGGGACTAGCGAACCCTACAATGAGCAGTTCTTC; CDR3aa: CASSGGTSEPYNEQFF; j_gene: TRBJ2-1; d_gene: TRBD2; v_gene: TRBV19; abundance: NA
CDR3nt: TGTGCCAGCAGCTTATGGCACCCAGGGAAGGAAAAACTGTTTTTT; CDR3aa: CASSLWHPGKEKLFF; j_gene: TRBJ1-4; d_gene: NA; v_gene: TRBV7-9; abundance: once
CDR3nt: TGTGCCAGCAAAGGGGAGGGTAAAGAGACCCAGTACTTC; CDR3aa: CASKGEGKETQYF; j_gene: TRBJ2-5; d_gene: TRBD2; v_gene: TRBV25-1; abundance: NA
CDR3nt: TGTGCCAGCAGTATGGAAAAAGTGAGGGGCTACACCTTC; CDR3aa: CASSMEKVRGYTF; j_gene: TRBJ1-2; d_gene: NA; v_gene: TRBV6-5; abundance: NA
CDR3nt: TGCGCCAGCTCCTCAGATGCACAGGGGCCCCCCTACAATGAGCAGTTCTTC; CDR3aa: CASSSDAQGPPYNEQFF; j_gene: TRBJ2-1; d_gene: TRBD1; v_gene: TRBV4-3; abundance: NA
CDR3nt: TGCGCCAGCAGCTCGCTTTCCGGCAGGGATAGTTACGGGGAGCTGTTTTTT; CDR3aa: CASSSLSGRDSYGELFF; j_gene: TRBJ2-2; d_gene: NA; v_gene: TRBV5-1; abundance: once
CDR3nt: TGTGCCAGCAGTTACAGGGGAACGTACGAGCAGTACTTC; CDR3aa: CASSYRGTYEQYF; j_gene: TRBJ2-7; d_gene: NA; v_gene: TRBV6-5; abundance: NA
CDR3nt: TGTGCCAGCAGCTTGAGGGGGCTCTTCTATGGCTACACCTTC; CDR3aa: CASSLRGLFYGYTF; j_gene: TRBJ1-2; d_gene: TRBD1; v_gene: TRBV13; abundance: few
CDR3nt: TGTGCCAGCAGCTCCAACTCATATGGCTACACCTTC; CDR3aa: CASSSNSYGYTF; j_gene: TRBJ1-2; d_gene: NA; v_gene: TRBV7-8; abundance: few
CDR3nt: TGTGCCTTACGCCTGAGGGTTGGCACTGAAGCTTTCTTT; CDR3aa: CALRLRVGTEAFF; j_gene: TRBJ1-1; d_gene: NA; v_gene: TRBV6-5; abundance: NA
CDR3nt: TGCGCCAGCAGCCCATCCGGGAGCTCCTACGAGCAGTACTTC; CDR3aa: CASSPSGSSYEQYF; j_gene: TRBJ2-7; d_gene: NA; v_gene: TRBV4-3; abundance: NA
CDR3nt: TGTGCCAGCAGCTTGGCAGCGGGAGGCAGCACAGATACGCAGTATTTT; CDR3aa: CASSLAAGGSTDTQYF; j_gene: TRBJ2-3; d_gene: TRBD2; v_gene: TRBV5-4; abundance: NA
CDR3nt: TGCGCCAGCACCGGAACAGGGATTAGTGAAGCTTTCTTT; CDR3aa: CASTGTGISEAFF; j_gene: TRBJ1-1; d_gene: NA; v_gene: TRBV4-3; abundance: NA
CDR3nt: TGTGCCAGCAGTAACACCTACGAGCAGTACTTC; CDR3aa: CASSNTYEQYF; j_gene: TRBJ2-7; d_gene: NA; v_gene: TRBV6-1; abundance: NA
CDR3nt: TGTGCCAGCAGTCGCAGGGTTTCTGGAAACACCATATATTTT; CDR3aa: CASSRRVSGNTIYF; j_gene: TRBJ1-3; d_gene: NA; v_gene: TRBV7-9; abundance: NA
CDR3nt: TGTGCCAGCAGCCCGAGCGGGAGGGCCGACGAGCAGTACTTC; CDR3aa: CASSPSGRADEQYF; j_gene: TRBJ2-7; d_gene: TRBD2; v_gene: TRBV13; abundance: NA
CDR3nt: TGTGCCAGCTTATTAGGGGAGGCCGGGGAGCTGTTTTTT; CDR3aa: CASLLGEAGELFF; j_gene: TRBJ2-2; d_gene: NA; v_gene: TRBV6-1; abundance: NA
CDR3nt: TGTGCCAGCAGCTTAGGACAGGGTGGCGAGCAGTTCTTC; CDR3aa: CASSLGQGGEQFF; j_gene: TRBJ2-1; d_gene: TRBD1; v_gene: TRBV7-2; abundance: NA
CDR3nt: TGTGCCAGCAGCTCCTCCGGTAATGAAAAACTGTTTTTT; CDR3aa: CASSSSGNEKLFF; j_gene: TRBJ1-4; d_gene: NA; v_gene: TRBV5-6; abundance: once
CDR3nt: TGTGCCAGCAGGAGTGGACTAGCGGAACTCAATGAGCAGTTCTTC; CDR3aa: CASRSGLAELNEQFF; j_gene: TRBJ2-1; d_gene: TRBD2; v_gene: TRBV6-5; abundance: NA
CDR3nt: TGTGCCAGCTCACCCCTCCGTCAGGGCAGGTCCTACGAGCAGTACTTC; CDR3aa: CASSPLRQGRSYEQYF; j_gene: TRBJ2-7; d_gene: NA; v_gene: TRBV18; abundance: once
CDR3nt: TGTGCCAGCTCACCCCGGGACAGCTCTGCAACTAATGAAAAACTGTTTTTT; CDR3aa: CASSPRDSSATNEKLFF; j_gene: TRBJ1-4; d_gene: TRBD1; v_gene: TRBV18; abundance: NA
CDR3nt: TGTGCCAGCAGCTTAGGGGCCAGGGGGTATAATTCACCCCTCCACTTT; CDR3aa: CASSLGARGYNSPLHF; j_gene: TRBJ1-6; d_gene: TRBD1; v_gene: TRBV7-8; abundance: NA
CDR3nt: TGTGCCAGCAGGGCCATTGGTACGAACACTGAAGCTTTCTTT; CDR3aa: CASRAIGTNTEAFF; j_gene: TRBJ1-1; d_gene: NA; v_gene: TRBV6-1; abundance: NA
CDR3nt: TGTGCCAGCAGCTCGACAGTAATGAACACTGAAGCTTTCTTT; CDR3aa: CASSSTVMNTEAFF; j_gene: TRBJ1-1; d_gene: NA; v_gene: TRBV11-2; abundance: few
CDR3nt: TGTGCCAGCAGCTTGGGAAGACAGAGCCAAGCTTTCTTT; CDR3aa: CASSLGRQSQAFF; j_gene: TRBJ1-1; d_gene: NA; v_gene: TRBV5-8; abundance: NA
CDR3nt: TGCGCCAGCAGCTTGATACTAGCGGGGAGCTCCTACGAGCAGTACTTC; CDR3aa: CASSLILAGSSYEQYF; j_gene: TRBJ2-7; d_gene: TRBD2; v_gene: TRBV5-1; abundance: few
CDR3nt: TGTGCCAGCTCACCATTAGCCTCTGGAAACACCATATATTTT; CDR3aa: CASSPLASGNTIYF; j_gene: TRBJ1-3; d_gene: NA; v_gene: TRBV18; abundance: NA
CDR3nt: TGTGCCAGCAGTTTGGGTCTTCAGGCCGGGGAGCTGTTTTTT; CDR3aa: CASSLGLQAGELFF; j_gene: TRBJ2-2; d_gene: NA; v_gene: TRBV27; abundance: few
CDR3nt: TGTGCCAGCAGTTACATCAGGGGGCAGGGAAAACTGTTTTTT; CDR3aa: CASSYIRGQGKLFF; j_gene: TRBJ1-4; d_gene: TRBD1; v_gene: TRBV6-5; abundance: NA
CDR3nt: TGTGCCAGCAGTTCACGACAGGTCGGGGGCTACACCTTC; CDR3aa: CASSSRQVGGYTF; j_gene: TRBJ1-2; d_gene: NA; v_gene: TRBV6-5; abundance: many
CDR3nt: TGTGCCAGCTCACCACGGGACGGAGCCAGGGGGGGCTACACCTTC; CDR3aa: CASSPRDGARGGYTF; j_gene: TRBJ1-2; d_gene: TRBD1; v_gene: TRBV18; abundance: once
CDR3nt: TGTGCCAGCAGTGACCTAGCGGGACCCTACAATGAGCAGTTCTTC; CDR3aa: CASSDLAGPYNEQFF; j_gene: TRBJ2-1; d_gene: TRBD2; v_gene: TRBV25-1; abundance: NA
CDR3nt: TGTGCCAGCAGTTACTCGAGGGATCAGCCCCAGCATTTT; CDR3aa: CASSYSRDQPQHF; j_gene: TRBJ1-5; d_gene: NA; v_gene: TRBV6-5; abundance: once
CDR3nt: TGTGCCAGCAGCTCTTACACGACAGGGAGAGGACAGCCCCAGCATTTT; CDR3aa: CASSSYTTGRGQPQHF; j_gene: TRBJ1-5; d_gene: TRBD1; v_gene: TRBV7-9; abundance: NA
CDR3nt: TGTGCCAGCAGCCAGGGAAGAGCGGGGAGCTCCTACGAGCAGTACTTC; CDR3aa: CASSQGRAGSSYEQYF; j_gene: TRBJ2-7; d_gene: TRBD2; v_gene: TRBV4-2; abundance: NA
CDR3nt: TGTGCCAGCAGTCCCGGGGGAAGGGACTATGGCTACACCTTC; CDR3aa: CASSPGGRDYGYTF; j_gene: TRBJ1-2; d_gene: NA; v_gene: TRBV27; abundance: NA
CDR3nt: TGTGCCAGCAGCTGGAGACTAGCGGGGGGCACAGATACGCAGTATTTT; CDR3aa: CASSWRLAGGTDTQYF; j_gene: TRBJ2-3; d_gene: TRBD2; v_gene: TRBV7-8; abundance: NA
CDR3nt: TGTGCCAGTGGGACAGGGGGCATGACTGAAGCTTTCTTT; CDR3aa: CASGTGGMTEAFF; j_gene: TRBJ1-1; d_gene: TRBD1; v_gene: TRBV19; abundance: NA
CDR3nt: TGTGCCAGCAGCTTTGGTAGCAGCCTCAATCAGCCCCAGCATTTT; CDR3aa: CASSFGSSLNQPQHF; j_gene: TRBJ1-5; d_gene: NA; v_gene: TRBV7-9; abundance: few
CDR3nt: TGCAGCGTTGAAGCAGTCGGTTTAGGCGGAGCCTACGAGCAGTACTTC; CDR3aa: CSVEAVGLGGAYEQYF; j_gene: TRBJ2-7; d_gene: NA; v_gene: TRBV29-1; abundance: NA
CDR3nt: TGTGCCAGCACCGACTACTCCTACGAGCAGTACTTC; CDR3aa: CASTDYSYEQYF; j_gene: TRBJ2-7; d_gene: NA; v_gene: TRBV6-1; abundance: NA
CDR3nt: TGTGCCAGCAGTTTCGGGGGAGGCAACCCGAGCAACGTCCTGACTTTC; CDR3aa: CASSFGGGNPSNVLTF; j_gene: TRBJ2-6; d_gene: NA; v_gene: TRBV28; abundance: NA
CDR3nt: TGTGCCAGCAGTCGGGACAGGGGGACAAATGGCCAGCATTTT; CDR3aa: CASSRDRGTNGQHF; j_gene: TRBJ1-5; d_gene: TRBD1; v_gene: TRBV2; abundance: NA
CDR3nt: TGTGCCTGGGGTCTAGGGGTGAGTCAGCCCCAGCATTTT; CDR3aa: CAWGLGVSQPQHF; j_gene: TRBJ1-5; d_gene: NA; v_gene: TRBV30; abundance: few
CDR3nt: TGTGCCAGCAGCCCGCGACAGGGCTACGAGCAGTACTTC; CDR3aa: CASSPRQGYEQYF; j_gene: TRBJ2-7; d_gene: TRBD1; v_gene: TRBV13; abundance: NA
CDR3nt: TGTGCCAGCAGTAAAACCGCGTGGGAGACCCAGTACTTC; CDR3aa: CASSKTAWETQYF; j_gene: TRBJ2-5; d_gene: NA; v_gene: TRBV2; abundance: NA